A single sample is the source of the 15 T cell receptor beta chains below, sequenced in a study of blood T cell repertoires in COVID-19. Profiling relied on immunoSEQ multiplex PCR, and the TCRdb table lists in-frame clones only, not all of them. This sample has 250,000 to 350,000 clones, with nearly 90% found just once. What was sequenced was PBMCs or T cells enriched from blood (not recorded which). These receptors all come from a woman under 30 with acute COVID-19.

The rearrangement joins TRBV14 to TRBJ2-4, with 10 bases aligning to TRBD2. V shed 1 base and J 8 bases; nucleotides not matched to a gene: 8. Germline values: CDR1 SGHDN, CDR2 FVKESK. The CDR3 totals 16 residues. CDR3 nucleotide sequence: TGTGCCAGCAGCCAAGTCCTAGCGGGAGAACCGGACATTCAGTACTTC. Residues: CASSQVLAGEPDIQYF.

For this clone: An end of the junction differs from the germline gene, which may be a read error. The chain employs TRBV27 and TRBJ2-1, with D unclear. The CDR3 has 14 residues. The germline gives CDR1 MNHEY, CDR2 SMNVEV (reference sequence). The CDR3: CASRLISSYNEQFF. The CDR3 DNA sequence: TGTGCCAGCCGTTTAATATCCTCCTACAATGAGCAGTTCTTC.

The chain joins TRBV7-3 to TRBJ2-1; a possible D gene is TRBD2 (6 bases). This CDR3 has 15 residues. The V end lost 2 bases, the J end lost 2 bases, and 10 bases lay between the germline ends. CDR1 and CDR2 (germline): SGHTA, FQGTGA. CDR3 region: CASSLWAGTYNEQFF. The CDR3 DNA sequence: TGTGCCAGCAGCTTATGGGCGGGAACCTACAATGAGCAGTTCTTC.

The rearrangement joins TRBV28 to TRBJ1-2; D is perhaps TRBD1 (5 bases). Trimming took off 4 bases at V and 4 bases at J, with 13 bases between the two ends. Germline CDR1 is MDHEN and CDR2 is SYDVKM. The CDR3 totals 14 residues. The CDR3 spells CASSSTQGAYGYTF. CDR3 in DNA: TGTGCCAGCAGTTCCACCCAGGGCGCCTATGGCTACACCTTC.

This clone has at least ten counts. The gene calls are TRBV5-1 and TRBJ2-3; 10 nucleotides match TRBD2. The J segment lost 0 bases and the V segment lost 0 bases, leaving 7 bases of the junction unmatched. CDR1 is SGHRS and CDR2 is YFSETQ in the germline V gene. The CDR3 runs 18 residues. In DNA, the CDR3 is TGCGCCAGCAGCTTGGGGCTAGCGGGAGTTGTTAGCACAGATACGCAGTATTTT. It is translated as CASSLGLAGVVSTDTQYF.

V and J are TRBV7-9 and TRBJ2-7; 8 positions match TRBD1. The V and J ends lost 8 bases and 3 bases, in that order; junction bases with no gene match: 9. CDR1 and CDR2 from the germline V gene are SEHNR and FQNEAQ (reference sequence). CDR3 length: 14 amino acids. CDR3 bases: TGTGCCAGCCACCGGGACAGGTTCAACTACGAGCAGTACTTC. This gives the protein CASHRDRFNYEQYF.

This clone has only one observation. The chain carries TRBV6-5 and TRBJ1-5; possibly TRBD1 for D (6 bases). The germline V gene has CDR1 MNHEY and CDR2 SVGAGI. The CDR3 covers 15 residues. V was cut by 6 bases and J by 5 bases, with 17 bases left in between. CDR3 sequence (DNA): TGTGCCAGCAGGGCAGACAGGCGGGAGGATCAGCCCCAGCATTTT. This translates into CASRADRREDQPQHF.

Here the CDR3 reads CATSESAGGGYTF. The CDR3 nucleotides are TGTGCCACCAGTGAATCCGCAGGGGGCGGCTACACCTTC. The chain employs TRBV24-1 and TRBJ1-2; 8 bases are a match to TRBD1. V dropped 4 bases and J dropped 8; count of bases not matched to a gene: 5. This CDR3 contains 13 residues. Germline V lookup: CDR1 KGHDR, CDR2 SFDVKD.

The chain links TRBV9 to TRBJ2-3, with TRBD2 as a possible D gene (7 bases). Trimming took 3 bases from V and 0 from J, leaving 20 bases between them. The germline V gene has CDR1 SGDLS and CDR2 YYNGEE. The CDR3 is 18 amino acids. The CDR3 loop is CASSAGTTTGSSTDTQYF. The CDR3 DNA reads as TGTGCCAGCAGCGCCGGGACTACGACAGGTTCCAGCACAGATACGCAGTATTTT. Filled out from reference TRBV9 and TRBJ2-3, the complete variable domain reads DSGVTQTPKHLITATGQRVTLRCSPRSGDLSVYWYQQSLDQGLQFLIQYYNGEERAKGNILERFSAQQFPDLHSELNLSSLELGDSALYFCASSAGTTTGSSTDTQYFGPGTRLTVL.

Details on this clone: The sample holds other DNA sequences that translate to the same CDR3. The chain employs TRBV9 and TRBJ1-5, with 7 positions matching TRBD1. The CDR3 has 13 amino acids. Germline CDR1 and CDR2: SGDLS and YYNGEE. Trimming took 2 bases from V and 6 from J; bases not matched to a gene: 2. For the CDR3, the DNA is TGTGCCAGCAGCGTTGCAGGGGGTCAGCCCCAGCATTTT. Its translation is CASSVAGGQPQHF. The variable domain in full, completed from reference TRBV9 and TRBJ1-5, reads DSGVTQTPKHLITATGQRVTLRCSPRSGDLSVYWYQQSLDQGLQFLIQYYNGEERAKGNILERFSAQQFPDLHSELNLSSLELGDSALYFCASSVAGGQPQHFGDGTRLSIL.

The DNA for the CDR3 is TGTGCCAGTAGTTCTGGGGACAGGGGGTATCGTCAGCCCCAGCATTTT. It is translated as CASSSGDRGYRQPQHF. The V and J genes are TRBV19 and TRBJ1-5; TRBD1 agrees at 11 bases. V was clipped by 5 bases and J by 6 bases; unmatched bases: 9. The CDR3 contains 16 residues. Germline loops: CDR1 LNHDA, CDR2 SQIVND (reference sequence).

This sequence joins TRBV5-1 and TRBJ1-1; the D gene is possibly TRBD1 (6 bases). CDR1 SGHRS and CDR2 YFSETQ come from the germline V gene. This CDR3 is 13 amino acids long. Between the trimmed V and J ends, which lost 0 bases and 8 bases, there was a span of 11 bases. The CDR3 here is CASSLALDREAFF. In DNA, the CDR3 is TGCGCCAGCAGCTTGGCCCTCGACAGGGAAGCTTTCTTT.

The gene calls are TRBV20-1 and TRBJ1-4; tentatively, D is TRBD1 (5 bases). V lost 3 bases, J lost 3 bases, and 17 bases lay in between. Germline V gene data show CDR1 as DFQATT and CDR2 as SNEGSKA (reference sequence). The CDR3 runs to 16 residues. The CDR3 nucleotides are TGCAGTGCTAGTAAATCGTTTGGAGGGGCTAATGAAAAACTGTTTTTT. Translating it yields CSASKSFGGANEKLFF.

The CDR3 DNA reads as TGTGCCAGCAGTTCCCGTGGGCTGAACACTGAAGCTTTCTTT. Translated: CASSSRGLNTEAFF. This sequence joins TRBV28 and TRBJ1-1; D unclear. The CDR3 is made up of 14 amino acids. Germline CDR1 reads MDHEN; CDR2 reads SYDVKM. V lost 4 bases and J lost 0, with 9 bases in between.

The rearrangement uses TRBV29-1 and TRBJ1-2; 9 bases line up with TRBD1. The J segment lost 5 bases and the V segment lost 8 bases, leaving 15 bases of the junction unmatched. Germline V gene data show CDR1 as SQVTM and CDR2 as ANQGSEA. The CDR3 consists of 15 residues. The CDR3 DNA reads TGCAGCTTCCGTGGGAGGGACAGGGAAGATTATGGCTACACCTTC. Protein: CSFRGRDREDYGYTF.